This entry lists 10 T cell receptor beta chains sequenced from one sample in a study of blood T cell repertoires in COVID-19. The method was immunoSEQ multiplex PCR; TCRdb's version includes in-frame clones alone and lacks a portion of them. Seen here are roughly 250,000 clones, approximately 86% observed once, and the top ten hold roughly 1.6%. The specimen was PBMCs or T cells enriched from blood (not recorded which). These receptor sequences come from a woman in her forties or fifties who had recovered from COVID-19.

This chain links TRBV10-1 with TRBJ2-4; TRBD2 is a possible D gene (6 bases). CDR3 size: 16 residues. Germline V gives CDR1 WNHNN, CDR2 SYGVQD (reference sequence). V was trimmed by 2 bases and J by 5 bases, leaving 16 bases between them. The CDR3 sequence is CASSETGDGFQNIQYF. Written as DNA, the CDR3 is TGCGCCAGCAGTGAGACGGGAGACGGGTTCCAAAACATTCAGTACTTC.

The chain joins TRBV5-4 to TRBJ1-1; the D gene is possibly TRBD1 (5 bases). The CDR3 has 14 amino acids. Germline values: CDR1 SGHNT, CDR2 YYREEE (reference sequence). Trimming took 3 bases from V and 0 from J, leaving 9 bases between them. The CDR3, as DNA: TGTGCCAGCAGCTATGGGGGGATGAACACTGAAGCTTTCTTT. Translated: CASSYGGMNTEAFF. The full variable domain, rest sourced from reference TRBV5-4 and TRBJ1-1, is ETGVTQSPTHLIKTRGQQVTLRCSSQSGHNTVSWYQQALGQGPQFIFQYYREEENGRGNFPPRFSGLQFPNYSSELNVNALELDDSALYLCASSYGGMNTEAFFGQGTRLTVV.

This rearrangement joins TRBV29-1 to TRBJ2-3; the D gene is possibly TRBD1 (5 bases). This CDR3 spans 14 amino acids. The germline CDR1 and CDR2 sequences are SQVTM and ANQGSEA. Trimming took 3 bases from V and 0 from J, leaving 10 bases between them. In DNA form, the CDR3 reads TGCAGCGTTGATTGGGGCAAGAGCACAGATACGCAGTATTTT. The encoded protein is CSVDWGKSTDTQYF.

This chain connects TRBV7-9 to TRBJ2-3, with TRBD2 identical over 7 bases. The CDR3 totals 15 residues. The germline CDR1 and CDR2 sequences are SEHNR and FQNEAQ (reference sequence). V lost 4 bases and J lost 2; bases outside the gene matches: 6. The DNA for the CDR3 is TGTGCCAGCAGCTCTAGCGGAGAATTCACAGATACGCAGTATTTT. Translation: CASSSSGEFTDTQYF.

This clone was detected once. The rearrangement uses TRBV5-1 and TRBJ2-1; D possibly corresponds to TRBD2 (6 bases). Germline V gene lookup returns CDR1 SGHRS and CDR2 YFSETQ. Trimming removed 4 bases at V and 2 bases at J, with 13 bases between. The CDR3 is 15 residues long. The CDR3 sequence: CASSPGLLTYNEQFF. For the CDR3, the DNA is TGCGCCAGCAGCCCGGGACTCCTTACCTACAATGAGCAGTTCTTC.

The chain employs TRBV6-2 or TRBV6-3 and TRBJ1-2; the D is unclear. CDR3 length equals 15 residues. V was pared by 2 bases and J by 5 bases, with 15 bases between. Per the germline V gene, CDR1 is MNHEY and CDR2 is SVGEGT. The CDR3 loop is CASSYSFFSVYGYTF. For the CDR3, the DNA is TGTGCCAGCAGTTACAGCTTTTTTTCGGTTTATGGCTACACCTTC.

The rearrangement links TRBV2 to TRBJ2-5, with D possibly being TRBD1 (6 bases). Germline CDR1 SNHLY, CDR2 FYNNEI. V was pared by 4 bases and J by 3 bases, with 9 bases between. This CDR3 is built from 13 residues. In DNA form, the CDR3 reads TGTGCCAGCAGTGTGGACAGAGAAGAGACCCAGTACTTC. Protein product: CASSVDREETQYF.

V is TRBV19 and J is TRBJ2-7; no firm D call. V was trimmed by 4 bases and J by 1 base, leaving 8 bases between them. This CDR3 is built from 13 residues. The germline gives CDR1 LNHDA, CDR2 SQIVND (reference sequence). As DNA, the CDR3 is TGTGCCAGTAGTAACCCGGGTTCCTACGAGCAGTACTTC. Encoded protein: CASSNPGSYEQYF.

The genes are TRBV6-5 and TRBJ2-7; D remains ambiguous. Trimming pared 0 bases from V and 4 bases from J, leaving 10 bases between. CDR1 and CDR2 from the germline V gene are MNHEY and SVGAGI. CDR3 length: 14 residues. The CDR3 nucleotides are TGTGCCAGCAGTTACTCGCCAGCGTCGTACGAGCAGTACTTC. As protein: CASSYSPASYEQYF.

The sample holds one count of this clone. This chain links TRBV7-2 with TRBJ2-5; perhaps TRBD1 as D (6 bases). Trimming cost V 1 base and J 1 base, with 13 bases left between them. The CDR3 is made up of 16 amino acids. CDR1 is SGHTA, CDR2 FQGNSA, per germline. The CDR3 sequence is CASSLVWTVSQETQYF. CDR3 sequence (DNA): TGTGCCAGCAGCTTAGTTTGGACAGTTAGCCAAGAGACCCAGTACTTC.